Presented here are 21 T cell receptor beta chains from one specimen sequenced in a study of T cells in Graves' hyperthyroidism and ophthalmopathy (dated by TCRdb to the late 2010s). The method behind the library was multiplex PCR. Instrument used: Illumina HiSeq 2000. TCR beta CDR3 regions were amplified from RNA transcripts. For the first round of RT-PCR on the TCR CDR3, the HTBI primer set was used together with the Qiagen OneStep RT-PCR kit. Using fastp at Q25 and MiXCR, TCRdb reprocessed the public reads and kept productive beta chains. Each entry is one CDR3 protein sequence, shown with its most common DNA and genes. The sample table lists approximately 370,000 distinct CDR3 sequences, under 15% of them with a count of one. The top ten constitute over 25% of the sample. Sequenced input: blood. The source of these receptors is a woman younger than 45 with Graves' hyperthyroidism.

This clonotype came up many times. CDR3 nucleotides: TGTGCCAGCTCACCGGGGAGGGCCCCAAGCTATGGCTACACCTTC. This sequence encodes CASSPGRAPSYGYTF. This chain connects TRBV18 to TRBJ1-2; D gene uncertain. Germline V gives CDR1 KGHSH, CDR2 LQKENI. The CDR3 is 15 amino acids. V lost 3 bases and J lost 4, with 15 bases in between.

The V and J genes are TRBV20-1 and TRBJ1-1; the D gene is possibly TRBD1 (5 bases). Trimming removed 0 bases from V and 1 base from J, with 9 bases in between. This CDR3 comprises 14 residues. Germline CDR1 is DFQATT and CDR2 is SNEGSKA (reference sequence). The CDR3 sequence is CSARDGGRNTEAFF. The CDR3, as DNA: TGCAGTGCTAGAGACGGGGGGAGGAACACTGAAGCTTTCTTT.

This clonotype was seen more than once but under ten times. The chain has TRBV29-1 and TRBJ2-3; 8 bases fit TRBD1. V was clipped by 6 bases and J by 4 bases; unmatched bases: 6. The CDR3 runs 13 residues. Germline-derived CDR1 and CDR2 are SQVTM and ANQGSEA. Here the CDR3 reads CSVQGARADTQYF. The CDR3 DNA sequence: TGCAGCGTCCAGGGGGCGCGTGCAGATACGCAGTATTTT.

V and J are TRBV27 and TRBJ2-7; 7 nucleotides match TRBD1. The length of the CDR3 is 16 residues. The J segment lost 2 bases and the V segment lost 0 bases, leaving 7 bases of the junction unmatched. CDR1 is MNHEY, CDR2 SMNVEV, per germline (reference sequence). The CDR3 coding sequence is TGTGCCAGCAGTTTATCATCCGGGACAGCAACCTACGAGCAGTACTTC. Translation: CASSLSSGTATYEQYF.

There are many counts of this clonotype. The chain recombines TRBV7-9 with TRBJ2-1; possible D gene TRBD2, 5 bases. CDR1 is SEHNR, CDR2 FQNEAQ, per germline (reference sequence). The CDR3 spans 19 residues. Trimming left V 5 bases short and J 3 bases short, with 26 bases between. CDR3 nucleotide sequence: TGTGCCAGCAGCCAAATGAGCCGCGGGTCGGCCAAAAACTACAATGAGCAGTTCTTC. Translating gives CASSQMSRGSAKNYNEQFF.

CDR3 bases: TGTGCCAGCAGAGAAACAGGGGGATATCAGCCCCAGCATTTT. It yields the protein CASRETGGYQPQHF. V is TRBV27 and J is TRBJ1-5, with TRBD1 matching 8 bases. The germline CDR1 and CDR2 sequences are MNHEY and SMNVEV (reference sequence). V lost 6 bases and J lost 5; bases outside the gene matches: 6. There are 14 residues in the CDR3.

In its sample, this clonotype was seen a few times. The V call is TRBV10-3, the J call TRBJ2-5; TRBD2 matches at 7 bases. Germline values: CDR1 ENHRY, CDR2 SYGVKD. The CDR3 contains 14 residues. The ends lost 3 bases at V and 4 bases at J; junction bases unmatched: 5. The CDR3 is CAISEAGTGETQYF. In nucleotides, the CDR3 is TGTGCCATCAGTGAAGCGGGAACGGGAGAGACCCAGTACTTC.

Many counts were recorded for this clonotype. The rearrangement uses TRBV29-1 and TRBJ2-1; 9 bases agree with TRBD2. The CDR3 runs to 13 residues. The V gene end was trimmed by 0 bases and the J gene end by 9 bases; junction bases not matched to a gene: 3. Germline V lookup: CDR1 SQVTM, CDR2 ANQGSEA. CDR3 in DNA: TGCAGCGTTGAAGATGGACTAGCGAGTGAGCAGTTCTTC. Protein sequence: CSVEDGLASEQFF.

This CDR3 reads CASAASGRDTQYF. CDR3 DNA sequence: TGCGCCAGCGCCGCTAGCGGGAGAGATACGCAGTATTTT. The J gene is TRBJ2-3, the V gene TRBV10-1, with TRBD2 matching over 10 bases. The J segment lost 5 bases and the V segment lost 8 bases, leaving 4 bases of the junction unmatched. The CDR3 spans 13 residues. In germline, CDR1 is WNHNN, CDR2 SYGVQD (reference sequence).

There are many counts of this clonotype. The chain joins TRBV18 to TRBJ2-1; D is possibly TRBD2 (6 bases). Between the trimmed V and J ends, which lost 3 bases and 0 bases, there was a span of 12 bases. This CDR3 is 16 amino acids long. From germline, CDR1 is KGHSH and CDR2 LQKENI. The CDR3 sequence is CASSPPSASSYNEQFF. CDR3 in DNA: TGTGCCAGCTCACCCCCTAGCGCGAGCTCCTACAATGAGCAGTTCTTC.

This clonotype was observed a handful of times. This sequence joins TRBV2 and TRBJ1-4, with TRBD1 matching over 9 bases. The V and J ends lost 7 bases and 8 bases, in that order; junction bases with no gene match: 5. Looked up from germline, CDR1 is SNHLY and CDR2 is FYNNEI. This CDR3 comprises 13 residues. The CDR3 DNA sequence: TGTGCCAGCACCGGACAGGGGAAGGAAAAACTGTTTTTT. Translation gives CASTGQGKEKLFF.

This clonotype occurred a few times. The chain combines TRBV18 with TRBJ1-4; no reliable D call. Germline V gene sequence: CDR1 KGHSH, CDR2 LQKENI. V was trimmed by 7 bases and J by 5 bases, leaving 11 bases between them. This CDR3 comprises 13 residues. CDR3 residues: CASFRQINEKLFF. The CDR3 DNA is TGTGCCAGCTTCCGGCAAATAAATGAAAAACTGTTTTTT.

This clonotype has just a few counts. The rearrangement links TRBV5-4 to TRBJ2-2; no clear D. V gave up 0 bases and J gave up 6 bases, with 9 bases separating them. Germline assignment: CDR1 SGHNT and CDR2 YYREEE (reference sequence). The CDR3 consists of 14 residues. The CDR3 loop reads CASSLEQKAGELFF. The CDR3 nucleotides read TGTGCCAGCAGCTTGGAACAGAAGGCCGGGGAGCTGTTTTTT.

The genes are TRBV5-1 and TRBJ2-1, with no clear D. V lost 4 bases to trimming and J lost 0 bases, with 11 bases between them. This CDR3 comprises 15 residues. The germline V gene has CDR1 SGHRS and CDR2 YFSETQ. The CDR3 region has the DNA TGCGCCAGCAGCATTGAAATAAGCTCCTACAATGAGCAGTTCTTC. Translation: CASSIEISSYNEQFF.

The table lists this clonotype with a few counts. The chain has TRBV28 and TRBJ2-3, with 7 bases matching TRBD1. Unmatched junction bases numbered 18, after V lost 6 bases and J lost 6 bases. Germline lookup yields CDR1 MDHEN and CDR2 SYDVKM. The CDR3 consists of 17 residues. CDR3 DNA: TGTGCCAGCAGCCGGCCCCACAGGGGTGGTAAATCCGATACGCAGTATTTT. Protein: CASSRPHRGGKSDTQYF. Full variable domain (remainder filled in from reference TRBV28 and TRBJ2-3): DVKVTQSSRYLVKRTGEKVFLECVQDMDHENMFWYRQDPGLGLRLIYFSYDVKMKEKGDIPEGYSVSREKKERFSLILESASTNQTSMYLCASSRPHRGGKSDTQYFGPGTRLTVL.

This clonotype has a count of ten or more. The chain couples TRBV2 to TRBJ2-1, with 8 bases fitting TRBD2. The CDR3 extends over 15 amino acids. CDR1 is SNHLY, CDR2 FYNNEI, per germline. After removal of 1 base from V and 4 bases from J, the junction contained 3 bases not matched to a gene. This CDR3 is CASSEVLAGYNEQFF. DNA for the CDR3: TGTGCCAGCAGTGAAGTGCTAGCGGGTTACAATGAGCAGTTCTTC. Together with reference TRBV2 and TRBJ2-1, the CDR3 gives the full variable domain: EPEVTQTPSHQVTQMGQEVILRCVPISNHLYFYWYRQILGQKVEFLVSFYNNEISEKSEIFDDQFSVERPDGSNFTLKIRSTKLEDSAMYFCASSEVLAGYNEQFFGPGTRLTVL.

This clonotype has ten or more counts. This chain connects TRBV20-1 to TRBJ2-5, with 9 bases lining up with TRBD2. This CDR3 region has 16 residues. J gave up 0 bases and V 4 bases, and 9 bases lay outside the gene matches. CDR1 and CDR2 (germline): DFQATT, SNEGSKA (reference sequence). CDR3 residues: CSANSGRTGYQETQYF. The CDR3 DNA reads TGCAGTGCTAACAGCGGGAGGACGGGGTACCAAGAGACCCAGTACTTC.

In its sample, this clonotype was seen many times. The chain recombines TRBV27 with TRBJ2-7; 7 bases fit TRBD1. The length of the CDR3 is 14 residues. The ends lost 1 base at V and 6 bases at J; junction bases unmatched: 6. Looked up from germline, CDR1 is MNHEY and CDR2 is SMNVEV (reference sequence). In DNA, the CDR3 is TGTGCCAGCAGTTTATTGGGGACAGACGGCGAGCAGTACTTC. Its translation is CASSLLGTDGEQYF.

The chain couples TRBV18 to TRBJ1-1; 10 nucleotides align to TRBD1. This CDR3 spans 15 amino acids. Trimming cost V 3 bases and J 4 bases; bases outside gene matches: 5. Per germline, CDR1 KGHSH and CDR2 LQKENI. The CDR3 spells CASSPSRDRGTEAFF. CDR3 DNA: TGTGCCAGCTCACCTAGCCGGGACAGGGGCACTGAAGCTTTCTTT.

This chain uses TRBV27 with TRBJ1-2; possibly TRBD1 for D (5 bases). Trimming stripped 6 bases from V and 1 base from J, with 21 bases between. Germline loops: CDR1 MNHEY, CDR2 SMNVEV (reference sequence). The CDR3 consists of 17 residues. The CDR3: CASRTSRGTVNNYGYTF. DNA of the CDR3: TGTGCCAGCAGAACCTCGCGCGGGACGGTCAATAACTATGGCTACACCTTC.

This clonotype was found a few times. The genes are TRBV6-6 and TRBJ1-5, with no clear D. The CDR3 sequence is 15 residues long. CDR1 is MNHNY, CDR2 SVGAGI, per germline (reference sequence). V lost 0 bases, J lost 4 bases, and 10 bases lay in between. CDR3 DNA: TGTGCCAGCAGTTACTCGTGGGCATTGAATCAGCCCCAGCATTTT. Protein product: CASSYSWALNQPQHF.